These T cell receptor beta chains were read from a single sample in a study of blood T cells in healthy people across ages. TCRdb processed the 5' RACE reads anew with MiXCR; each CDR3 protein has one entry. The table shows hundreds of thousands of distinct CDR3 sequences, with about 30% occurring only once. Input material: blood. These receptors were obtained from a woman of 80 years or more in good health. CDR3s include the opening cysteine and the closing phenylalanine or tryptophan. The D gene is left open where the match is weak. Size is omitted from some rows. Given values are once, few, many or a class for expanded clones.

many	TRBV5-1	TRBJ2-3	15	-	CASSLDTDRTDTQYF	TGCGCCAGCAGCTTGGATACAGATCGCACAGATACGCAGTATTTT
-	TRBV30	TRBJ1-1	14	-	CAWGGRQANTEAFF	TGTGCCTGGGGGGGAAGGCAGGCGAACACTGAAGCTTTCTTT
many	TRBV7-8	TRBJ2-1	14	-	CASSPEQRGNEQFF	TGTGCCAGCAGCCCGGAGCAAAGGGGCAATGAGCAGTTCTTC
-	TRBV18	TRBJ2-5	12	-	CARSPGEETQYF	TGTGCCCGCTCACCAGGGGAAGAGACCCAGTACTTC
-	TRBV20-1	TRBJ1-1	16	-	CSARMLGGGGNTEAFF	TGCAGTGCTAGAATGTTGGGGGGCGGGGGGAACACTGAAGCTTTCTTT
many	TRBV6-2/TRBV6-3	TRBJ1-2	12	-	CASSSRAGGYTF	TGTGCCAGCAGTTCAAGGGCCGGTGGCTACACCTTC
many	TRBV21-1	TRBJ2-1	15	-	CASTSRLRGPNEQFF	TGTGCCAGCACCTCTCGGCTAAGGGGGCCCAATGAGCAGTTCTTC
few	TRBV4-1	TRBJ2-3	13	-	CASSLRREDTQYF	TGCGCCAGCAGCCTTCGTCGGGAGGATACGCAGTATTTT
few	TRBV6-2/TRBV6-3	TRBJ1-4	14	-	CASRPAGSNEKLFF	TGTGCCAGCAGACCTGCAGGTTCTAATGAAAAACTGTTTTTT
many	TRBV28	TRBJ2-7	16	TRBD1	CASSLLGTGEAYEQYF	TGTGCCAGCAGCTTACTCGGGACAGGGGAGGCCTACGAGCAGTACTTC
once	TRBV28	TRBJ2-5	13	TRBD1	CASSLEGAQTQYF	TGTGCCAGCAGTTTAGAGGGGGCGCAGACCCAGTACTTC
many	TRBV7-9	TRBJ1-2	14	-	CASSYFWGNYGYTF	TGTGCCAGCAGCTATTTCTGGGGGAACTATGGCTACACCTTC
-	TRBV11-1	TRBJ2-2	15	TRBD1	CASSWDRVNTGELFF	TGTGCCAGCAGCTGGGACAGGGTGAACACCGGGGAGCTGTTTTTT
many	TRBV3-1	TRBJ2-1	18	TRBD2	CASSLPMGLVRGGGEQFF	TGTGCCAGCAGCCTACCTATGGGACTAGTGAGGGGAGGGGGTGAGCAGTTCTTC
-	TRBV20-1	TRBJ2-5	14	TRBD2	CSASRDYLQETQYF	TGCAGTGCTAGTCGGGACTACCTCCAAGAGACCCAGTACTTC
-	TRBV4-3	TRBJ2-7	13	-	CASSLGPSCEQYF	TGCGCCAGCAGCCTCGGGCCCTCCTGCGAGCAGTACTTC
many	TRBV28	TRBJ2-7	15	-	CASSLRGQGGAEQYF	TGTGCCAGCAGTTTACGGGGCCAGGGGGGTGCCGAGCAGTACTTC
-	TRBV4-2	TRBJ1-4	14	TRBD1	CASSQDRGLGDRDF	TGTGCCAGCAGCCAAGATCGGGGATTAGGGGACAGAGATTTT
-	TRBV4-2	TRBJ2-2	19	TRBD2	CASSQDLNSGAANTGELFF	TGTGCCAGCAGCCAAGATCTAAATAGCGGGGCGGCTAACACCGGGGAGCTGTTTTTT
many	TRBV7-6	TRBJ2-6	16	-	CASSFDRISGANVLTF	TGTGCCAGCAGCTTTGACAGAATCTCTGGGGCCAACGTCCTGACTTTC
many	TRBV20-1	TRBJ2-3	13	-	CSARGGAPDTQYF	TGCAGTGCTAGAGGAGGAGCCCCAGATACGCAGTATTTT
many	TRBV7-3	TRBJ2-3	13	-	CASSLTAGDTQYF	TGTGCCAGCAGCTTAACCGCGGGGGATACGCAGTATTTT
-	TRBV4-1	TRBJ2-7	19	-	CASSSQKYVGGVSYYEQYF	TGCGCCAGCAGCTCACAAAAGTACGTAGGGGGAGTCTCCTACTACGAGCAGTACTTC
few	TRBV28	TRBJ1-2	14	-	CASSLLADNYGYTF	TGTGCCAGCAGTTTATTAGCGGATAACTATGGCTACACCTTC
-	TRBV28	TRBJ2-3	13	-	CASSFVETDTQYF	TGTGCCAGCAGTTTCGTAGAAACAGATACGCAGTATTTT
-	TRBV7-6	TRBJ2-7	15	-	CASSLGSLPTYEQYF	TGTGCCAGCAGCTTAGGGTCCCTACCCACTTACGAGCAGTACTTC
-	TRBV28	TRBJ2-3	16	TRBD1	CASSSPGQFLADTQYF	TGTGCCAGCAGCAGCCCGGGACAGTTCCTCGCAGATACGCAGTATTTT
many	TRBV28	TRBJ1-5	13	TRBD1	CASSPQGARAQHF	TGTGCCAGCAGCCCGCAGGGGGCCAGAGCCCAGCATTTT
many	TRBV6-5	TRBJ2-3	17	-	CANSSSWGQHSTDTQYF	TGTGCCAACAGTTCAAGCTGGGGCCAACATAGCACAGATACGCAGTATTTT
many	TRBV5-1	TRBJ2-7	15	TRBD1	CASSPNSGTGAEQYF	TGCGCCAGCAGCCCAAATTCCGGGACAGGGGCCGAGCAGTACTTC
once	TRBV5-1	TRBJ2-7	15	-	CASSLWQGNSYEQYF	TGCGCCAGCAGCTTGTGGCAGGGAAACTCCTACGAGCAGTACTTC
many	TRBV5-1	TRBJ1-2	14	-	CASSLESGAVSYTF	TGCGCCAGCAGCTTGGAGTCGGGGGCAGTGAGCTACACCTTC
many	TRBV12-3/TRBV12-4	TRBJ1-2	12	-	CASSFTGYGYTF	TGTGCCAGCAGTTTCACAGGGTATGGCTACACCTTC
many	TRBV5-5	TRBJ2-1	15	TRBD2	CASSSGTSGVSEQFF	TGTGCCAGCAGCTCCGGGACTAGCGGGGTTAGCGAGCAGTTCTTC
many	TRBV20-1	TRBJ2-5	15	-	CSAINRAKGGETQYF	TGCAGTGCAATCAACCGGGCCAAAGGAGGGGAGACCCAGTACTTC
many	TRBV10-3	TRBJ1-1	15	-	CAMAPTTPMNTEAFF	TGTGCCATGGCTCCGACAACACCGATGAACACTGAAGCTTTCTTT
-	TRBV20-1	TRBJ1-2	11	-	CSASLWDGYTF	TGCAGTGCTAGTCTGTGGGATGGCTACACCTTC
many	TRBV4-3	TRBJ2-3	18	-	CASSHLQGAGDLTDTQYF	TGCGCCAGCAGCCATCTACAAGGGGCAGGGGATTTAACAGATACGCAGTATTTT
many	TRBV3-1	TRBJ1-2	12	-	CASSQVSDGYTF	TGTGCCAGCAGCCAAGTATCGGATGGCTACACCTTC
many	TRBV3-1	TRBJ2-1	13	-	CASSQGLISEQFF	TGTGCCAGCAGCCAAGGGCTTATCAGTGAGCAGTTCTTC
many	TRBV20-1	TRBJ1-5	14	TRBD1	CSALLWGQNQPQHF	TGCAGTGCCCTCCTTTGGGGACAGAATCAGCCCCAGCATTTT
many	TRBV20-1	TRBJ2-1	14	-	CSARDLTALQGQFF	TGCAGTGCTAGAGATCTAACGGCCCTACAAGGGCAGTTCTTC
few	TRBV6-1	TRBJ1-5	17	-	CASTSGLRADSNQPQHF	TGTGCCAGCACCTCTGGGCTCAGGGCGGATAGCAATCAGCCCCAGCATTTT
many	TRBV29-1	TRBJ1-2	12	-	CSVEEGGASYTF	TGCAGCGTTGAGGAGGGTGGGGCGAGCTACACCTTC
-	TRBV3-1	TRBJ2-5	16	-	CASSQGRVGVAETQYF	TGTGCCAGCAGCCAAGGAAGGGTAGGGGTGGCAGAGACCCAGTACTTC
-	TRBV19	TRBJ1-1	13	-	CASRQTLNTEAFF	TGTGCCAGTAGGCAAACCCTGAACACTGAAGCTTTCTTT
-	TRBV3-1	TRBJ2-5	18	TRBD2	CASSRGLAGQISQETQYF	TGTGCCAGCAGCCGCGGACTAGCGGGGCAAATTTCCCAAGAGACCCAGTACTTC
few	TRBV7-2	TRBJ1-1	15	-	CASSLRLAMSAEAFF	TGTGCCAGCAGCTTAAGACTGGCCATGAGCGCTGAAGCTTTCTTT
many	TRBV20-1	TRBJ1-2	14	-	CSARESGRGHGYTF	TGCAGCGCTAGAGAGAGTGGGAGGGGCCACGGCTACACCTTC
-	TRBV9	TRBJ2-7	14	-	CASSVAGQGHEQYF	TGTGCCAGCAGCGTAGCCGGGCAGGGCCACGAGCAGTACTTC
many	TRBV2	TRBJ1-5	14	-	CASSDREGDQPQHF	TGTGCCAGCAGTGACAGGGAAGGGGATCAGCCCCAGCATTTT
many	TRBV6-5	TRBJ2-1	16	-	CASSYAPLEYYNEQFF	TGTGCCAGCAGTTACGCCCCGCTAGAGTACTACAATGAGCAGTTCTTC
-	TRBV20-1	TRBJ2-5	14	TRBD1	CSARDPTGLETQYF	TGCAGTGCTAGAGATCCGACAGGGTTGGAGACCCAGTACTTC
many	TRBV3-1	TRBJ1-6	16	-	CASSQEPQGSDSPLHF	TGTGCCAGCAGCCAAGAACCTCAGGGATCGGATTCACCCCTCCACTTT
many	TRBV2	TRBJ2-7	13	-	CASAQNGRYEQYF	TGTGCCAGCGCCCAGAATGGGAGGTACGAGCAGTACTTC